A selection of T cell receptor beta chains follows, all from one sample in a study of T and B cells in COVID-19 patients. MiXCR, run by TCRdb on the multiplex PCR reads, gives a single entry per CDR3 protein. The sample contains about 14,000 distinct CDR3 sequences, roughly 27% of which appear only once. Sequenced: blood. The receptor source for this set is a human donor who had recovered from COVID-19. CDR3s include the opening cysteine and the closing phenylalanine or tryptophan. Fields, in order: D gene, V gene, J gene, clone size, CDR3 DNA, CDR3 protein. A D gene is named only where the DNA matches it firmly. Where a row states a size, it is once, few, many or the class of an expanded clone; other rows omit it.

D gene: -; V gene: TRBV5-5; J gene: TRBJ1-2; clone size: few; CDR3 DNA: TGTGCCAGCAGCCCCTGGGGGGGCGGCTATGGCTACACCTTC; CDR3 protein: CASSPWGGGYGYTF
D gene: -; V gene: TRBV12-3/TRBV12-4; J gene: TRBJ2-2; clone size: many; CDR3 DNA: TGTGCCAGCAGTCCGGACCGTCGGGGGACCGGGGAGCTGTTTTTT; CDR3 protein: CASSPDRRGTGELFF
D gene: -; V gene: TRBV19; J gene: TRBJ2-1; clone size: -; CDR3 DNA: TGTGCCACCGCGGACACCTCCTACAATGAGCAGTTCTTC; CDR3 protein: CATADTSYNEQFF
D gene: -; V gene: TRBV15; J gene: TRBJ2-1; clone size: -; CDR3 DNA: TGTGCCACCAGCAGCACAGGGTTGAATGAGCAGTTCTTC; CDR3 protein: CATSSTGLNEQFF
D gene: -; V gene: TRBV7-9; J gene: TRBJ2-4; clone size: -; CDR3 DNA: TGTGCCAGCAGCTTAGAGGGTGAGGGGCGCGATAACATTCAGTACTTC; CDR3 protein: CASSLEGEGRDNIQYF
D gene: -; V gene: TRBV5-5; J gene: TRBJ1-6; clone size: many; CDR3 DNA: TGTGCCAGCAGCTTGGAAGGGGTTGGTAATTCACCCCTCCACTTT; CDR3 protein: CASSLEGVGNSPLHF
D gene: TRBD2; V gene: TRBV6-5; J gene: TRBJ2-1; clone size: -; CDR3 DNA: TGTGCCAGCAGCCCAAGACTAGCGGGAGACTACGAGCAGTTCTTC; CDR3 protein: CASSPRLAGDYEQFF
D gene: -; V gene: TRBV7-9; J gene: TRBJ2-1; clone size: -; CDR3 DNA: TGTGCCAGCAGCCCTATGGGAGAGAAGTTCTTC; CDR3 protein: CASSPMGEKFF
D gene: -; V gene: TRBV12-3/TRBV12-4; J gene: TRBJ1-2; clone size: many; CDR3 DNA: TGTGCCAGCAGCACAGGACGGACCGCTTACTATGGCTACACCTTC; CDR3 protein: CASSTGRTAYYGYTF
D gene: TRBD2; V gene: TRBV10-3; J gene: TRBJ2-5; clone size: -; CDR3 DNA: TGTGCCATCAGGGGGACTAGCGGGTACCAAGAGACCCAGTACTTC; CDR3 protein: CAIRGTSGYQETQYF
D gene: TRBD1; V gene: TRBV18; J gene: TRBJ1-1; clone size: -; CDR3 DNA: TGTGCCAGCCACCGGGACAGGAACACTGAAGCTTTCTTT; CDR3 protein: CASHRDRNTEAFF
D gene: -; V gene: TRBV6-5; J gene: TRBJ2-3; clone size: few; CDR3 DNA: TGTGCCAGCAGTTACCCTAATTTTGCAGATACGCAGTATTTT; CDR3 protein: CASSYPNFADTQYF
D gene: -; V gene: TRBV20-1; J gene: TRBJ2-4; clone size: -; CDR3 DNA: TGCAGTGCGGGACCTCGGGACATTCAGTACTTC; CDR3 protein: CSAGPRDIQYF
D gene: TRBD1; V gene: TRBV6-5; J gene: TRBJ1-2; clone size: -; CDR3 DNA: TGTGCCAGCAGCAGGGGGCTTTCGAGAGGCTACACCTTC; CDR3 protein: CASSRGLSRGYTF
D gene: -; V gene: TRBV18; J gene: TRBJ1-4; clone size: few; CDR3 DNA: TGTGCCAGCTCACAGGGTTTGGATGAAAAACTGTTTTTT; CDR3 protein: CASSQGLDEKLFF
D gene: -; V gene: TRBV5-5; J gene: TRBJ1-1; clone size: many; CDR3 DNA: TGTGCCAGCAGCTTCATGGCGGGGACTACTGTGGCTTTCTTT; CDR3 protein: CASSFMAGTTVAFF
D gene: TRBD1; V gene: TRBV30; J gene: TRBJ1-2; clone size: -; CDR3 DNA: TGTGCCTGGAGACACGAGGGGGCTGACTATGGCTACACCTTC; CDR3 protein: CAWRHEGADYGYTF
D gene: -; V gene: TRBV11-2; J gene: TRBJ2-7; clone size: few; CDR3 DNA: TGTGCCAGCAGCTTGCTAGTATCAACCTACGAGCAGTACTTC; CDR3 protein: CASSLLVSTYEQYF
D gene: TRBD2; V gene: TRBV19; J gene: TRBJ2-7; clone size: medium-sized; CDR3 DNA: TGTGCCAGTAGTAGGCGGACTAGCGGGAGGAGGTACGAGCAGTACTTC; CDR3 protein: CASSRRTSGRRYEQYF
D gene: -; V gene: TRBV11-2; J gene: TRBJ1-2; clone size: many; CDR3 DNA: TGTGCCAGCAGCTTCGGGGCAGGCTATGGCTACACCTTC; CDR3 protein: CASSFGAGYGYTF
D gene: -; V gene: TRBV27; J gene: TRBJ1-6; clone size: medium-sized; CDR3 DNA: TGTGCCAGCACTCCGGGTCCACGGGGGTCACCCCTCCACTTT; CDR3 protein: CASTPGPRGSPLHF
D gene: -; V gene: TRBV6-5; J gene: TRBJ1-3; clone size: many; CDR3 DNA: TGTGCCAGCAGACGGGACACCGGATCTTCTGGAAACACCATATATTTT; CDR3 protein: CASRRDTGSSGNTIYF
D gene: TRBD1; V gene: TRBV11-1; J gene: TRBJ1-2; clone size: -; CDR3 DNA: TGTGCCAGCAGCCAAACCGGGACAGGGGTATTTGTGTATGGCTACACCTTC; CDR3 protein: CASSQTGTGVFVYGYTF
D gene: -; V gene: TRBV12-3/TRBV12-4; J gene: TRBJ2-7; clone size: medium-sized; CDR3 DNA: TGTGCCAGCAGACCGGACGGCTACTACGAGCAGTACTTC; CDR3 protein: CASRPDGYYEQYF
D gene: -; V gene: TRBV7-9; J gene: TRBJ1-5; clone size: -; CDR3 DNA: TGTGCCAGCAGCTTAGAAGGAGATCAGCCCCAGCATTTT; CDR3 protein: CASSLEGDQPQHF
D gene: TRBD1; V gene: TRBV27; J gene: TRBJ2-7; clone size: -; CDR3 DNA: TGTGCCAGCAGTTTATCGGGATCAGGGGGCTCCAAATACTCCTACGAGCAGTACTTC; CDR3 protein: CASSLSGSGGSKYSYEQYF
D gene: TRBD2; V gene: TRBV12-3/TRBV12-4; J gene: TRBJ2-3; clone size: medium-sized; CDR3 DNA: TGTGCCAGCAGGGAGAGCGGGGGAAGCACAGATACGCAGTATTTT; CDR3 protein: CASRESGGSTDTQYF
D gene: TRBD1; V gene: TRBV10-3; J gene: TRBJ2-5; clone size: many; CDR3 DNA: TGTGCCATCAGGAGGGACAGGGGGGAAGAGACCCAGTACTTC; CDR3 protein: CAIRRDRGEETQYF
D gene: TRBD1; V gene: TRBV20-1; J gene: TRBJ1-4; clone size: -; CDR3 DNA: TGCAGTGCTAGGGACAGGGTACTTGCGGATGAAAAACTGTTTTTT; CDR3 protein: CSARDRVLADEKLFF
D gene: TRBD1; V gene: TRBV20-1; J gene: TRBJ1-3; clone size: -; CDR3 DNA: TGCAGTGCTACGGGGGACAGGGCTGGAAACACCATATATTTT; CDR3 protein: CSATGDRAGNTIYF
D gene: TRBD1; V gene: TRBV6-6; J gene: TRBJ2-7; clone size: many; CDR3 DNA: TGTGCCAGCAGTATTACAGGGGGAGGCGAGCAGTACTTC; CDR3 protein: CASSITGGGEQYF
D gene: TRBD1; V gene: TRBV6-5; J gene: TRBJ1-2; clone size: few; CDR3 DNA: TGTGCCAGCAGTTGGAATTACAGGGGCCGTAACTATGGCTACACCTTC; CDR3 protein: CASSWNYRGRNYGYTF
D gene: -; V gene: TRBV29-1; J gene: TRBJ1-2; clone size: medium-sized; CDR3 DNA: TGCAGCGCCAGCAGGGGCTCGGATGGCTACACCTTC; CDR3 protein: CSASRGSDGYTF
D gene: -; V gene: TRBV4-2; J gene: TRBJ2-5; clone size: once; CDR3 DNA: TGTGCCAGCAGCCAAGGTCGGGAGCAAGTCCAAGAGACCCAGTACTTC; CDR3 protein: CASSQGREQVQETQYF
D gene: TRBD1; V gene: TRBV19; J gene: TRBJ1-5; clone size: medium-sized; CDR3 DNA: TGTGCCAGTAATCAGGGGGCGGCCACCTGGCAGCCCCAGCATTTT; CDR3 protein: CASNQGAATWQPQHF
D gene: TRBD1; V gene: TRBV6-1; J gene: TRBJ1-4; clone size: few; CDR3 DNA: TGTGCCAGCAGGCACCCGGGACAGGGTAATGAAAAACTGTTTTTT; CDR3 protein: CASRHPGQGNEKLFF
D gene: -; V gene: TRBV6-6; J gene: TRBJ2-7; clone size: -; CDR3 DNA: TGTGCCAGCAGCCGGGACTCCTCTCAGCAGTACTTC; CDR3 protein: CASSRDSSQQYF
D gene: -; V gene: TRBV30; J gene: TRBJ1-6; clone size: many; CDR3 DNA: TGTGCCTGGATGCGCAGGGGAGATTCACCCCTCCACTTT; CDR3 protein: CAWMRRGDSPLHF
D gene: -; V gene: TRBV28; J gene: TRBJ2-5; clone size: -; CDR3 DNA: TGTGCCAGCAGTCCGAAAGAGACCCAGTACTTC; CDR3 protein: CASSPKETQYF
D gene: TRBD2; V gene: TRBV7-2; J gene: TRBJ2-1; clone size: -; CDR3 DNA: TGTGCCAGCAGCTTAGTGACTAGCTTGGTCAATGAGCAGTTCTTC; CDR3 protein: CASSLVTSLVNEQFF
D gene: -; V gene: TRBV18; J gene: TRBJ1-1; clone size: -; CDR3 DNA: TGTGCCAGCTCACCAGGAATCGGGAACACTGAAGCTTTCTTT; CDR3 protein: CASSPGIGNTEAFF
D gene: -; V gene: TRBV18; J gene: TRBJ2-1; clone size: medium-sized; CDR3 DNA: TGTGCCAGCTCAGACACTTGGAATGAGCAGTTCTTC; CDR3 protein: CASSDTWNEQFF
D gene: -; V gene: TRBV5-6; J gene: TRBJ2-1; clone size: many; CDR3 DNA: TGTGCCAGCAGCTTGGCCAACTTCCACGGTACCACCGAGCAGTTCTTC; CDR3 protein: CASSLANFHGTTEQFF
D gene: TRBD1; V gene: TRBV5-1; J gene: TRBJ2-7; clone size: -; CDR3 DNA: TGCGCCAGCAGCCCGCGACAGGGTAGTCCCTACGAGCAGTACTTC; CDR3 protein: CASSPRQGSPYEQYF
D gene: TRBD1; V gene: TRBV20-1; J gene: TRBJ1-1; clone size: once; CDR3 DNA: TGCAGTGCTAGGGGGACAGGTTGGAACACTGAAGCTTTCTTT; CDR3 protein: CSARGTGWNTEAFF
D gene: -; V gene: TRBV6-5; J gene: TRBJ2-1; clone size: medium-sized; CDR3 DNA: TGTGCCAGCAGTTACTCGCAGGGGGGATACAATGAGCAGTTCTTC; CDR3 protein: CASSYSQGGYNEQFF
D gene: TRBD1; V gene: TRBV18; J gene: TRBJ1-1; clone size: -; CDR3 DNA: TGTGCCAGCCCCAAGGCGACTGGGGGGCAGGGGGCTCTTATGAACACTGAAGCTTTCTTT; CDR3 protein: CASPKATGGQGALMNTEAFF
D gene: TRBD2; V gene: TRBV12-3/TRBV12-4; J gene: TRBJ2-1; clone size: few; CDR3 DNA: TGTGCCAGCAGTTATGTAGCGGGAGGGGACTACAATGAGCAGTTCTTC; CDR3 protein: CASSYVAGGDYNEQFF
D gene: -; V gene: TRBV7-6; J gene: TRBJ1-4; clone size: -; CDR3 DNA: TGTGCCAGCAGCTTAGGGGTTTCTACAACTAATGAAAAACTGTTTTTT; CDR3 protein: CASSLGVSTTNEKLFF
D gene: TRBD1; V gene: TRBV7-9; J gene: TRBJ2-6; clone size: -; CDR3 DNA: TGTGCCAGCAGCCTGGGACAGGGGGCGAACGGGGCCAACGTCCTGACTTTC; CDR3 protein: CASSLGQGANGANVLTF
D gene: TRBD2; V gene: TRBV24-1; J gene: TRBJ2-5; clone size: -; CDR3 DNA: TGTGCCACCAGTGATAATAAAGAACCCGGACTAGCGGTTCAAGAGACCCAGTACTTC; CDR3 protein: CATSDNKEPGLAVQETQYF
D gene: -; V gene: TRBV6-2/TRBV6-3; J gene: TRBJ2-1; clone size: -; CDR3 DNA: TGTGCCAGCAGTTACGTAGGGGACAAATCCTACAATGAGCAGTTCTTC; CDR3 protein: CASSYVGDKSYNEQFF
D gene: -; V gene: TRBV20-1; J gene: TRBJ1-1; clone size: -; CDR3 DNA: TGCAGTGCTAGGGGAGACAGCCACACTGAAGCTTTCTTT; CDR3 protein: CSARGDSHTEAFF
D gene: -; V gene: TRBV19; J gene: TRBJ1-1; clone size: -; CDR3 DNA: TGTGCCAGTAGTATGGAACAGGGCCGGGGCACTGAAGCTTTCTTT; CDR3 protein: CASSMEQGRGTEAFF
D gene: -; V gene: TRBV19; J gene: TRBJ1-6; clone size: many; CDR3 DNA: TGTGCCAGTAGCCCAGAGGCTTTTCCCTCCTATAATTCACCCCTCCACTTT; CDR3 protein: CASSPEAFPSYNSPLHF